These T cell receptor beta chains were read from a single sample in a study of shared clonotypes between healthy human individuals. Sequencing was performed with immunoSEQ multiplex PCR; in TCRdb, only in-frame clones are kept and a portion is missing. The repertoire holds roughly 2 million clones, about 95% seen once, with 0.85% to 1.3% in the top ten. Sequencing input: naive CD8+ T cells sorted from blood. The receptors stem from a man aged 18-30 years in good health. The CDR3 runs from the conserved cysteine through the conserved F or W. Fields, in order: D gene, V gene, J gene, CDR3 DNA, CDR3 protein. D genes are given only for firm matches.

TRBD1	TRBV27	TRBJ1-5	TGTGCCAGCAGTGGACAGGGGAGCGGGAGCAATCAGCCCCAGCATTTT	CASSGQGSGSNQPQHF
-	TRBV27	TRBJ1-2	TGTGCCAGCAGTTTAGCTGGACAGTTCTATGGCTACACCTTC	CASSLAGQFYGYTF
-	TRBV27	TRBJ2-7	TGTGCCAGCAGTTTTTCCCCGGGTGCGTCGGTCTACGAGCAGTACTTC	CASSFSPGASVYEQYF
-	TRBV6-1	TRBJ1-5	TGTGCCAGCAGTGAACAGGATGGAAGACAGCCCCAGCATTTT	CASSEQDGRQPQHF
TRBD2	TRBV7-9	TRBJ2-7	TGTGCCAGCAGCCCCCGGACTAGCGCGTCCTACGAGCAGTACTTC	CASSPRTSASYEQYF
-	TRBV11-3	TRBJ2-2	TGTGCCAGCAGCCACACGGAGAACACCGGGGAGCTGTTTTTT	CASSHTENTGELFF
-	TRBV19	TRBJ2-5	TGTGCCAGTAGTATGGGGAGTGAGACCCAGTACTTC	CASSMGSETQYF
-	TRBV15	TRBJ1-6	TGTGCCACCAGCAGATCACCCCAGGACTCCCCTTCACCCCTCCACTTT	CATSRSPQDSPSPLHF
-	TRBV30	TRBJ2-5	TGTGCCTGGAGCGACGACTCTGAGACCCAGTACTTC	CAWSDDSETQYF
-	TRBV7-9	TRBJ2-7	TGTGCCAGCGCCCAAGAACCAGGACCCTACGAGCAGTACTTC	CASAQEPGPYEQYF
TRBD2	TRBV28	TRBJ2-3	TGTGCCAGCAGATCCGGGACTAGCGGGGGCCGTGGAGATACGCAGTATTTT	CASRSGTSGGRGDTQYF
-	TRBV28	TRBJ2-7	TGTGCCAGCAGTCTCCGGGGAGGTCGCGAGCAGTACTTC	CASSLRGGREQYF
TRBD1	TRBV7-9	TRBJ1-1	TGTGCCAGCAGCCCTTGGACAGGGGACATGAACACTGAAGCTTTCTTT	CASSPWTGDMNTEAFF
-	TRBV10-3	TRBJ1-1	TGTGCCATCGTTACTGAGATGAACACTGAAGCTTTCTTT	CAIVTEMNTEAFF
-	TRBV13	TRBJ2-5	TGTGCCAGCAGCTTGAGACAAAACCAAGAGACCCAGTACTTC	CASSLRQNQETQYF
TRBD2	TRBV5-4	TRBJ2-7	TGTGCCAGTAGCGGGGAGGGCTCCTACGAGCAGTACTTC	CASSGEGSYEQYF